Each of the 24 T cell receptor beta chains below was sequenced from the same sample in a study of shared clonotypes between healthy human individuals. This table comes from immunoSEQ multiplex PCR, and its TCRdb copy is limited to in-frame clones, with some not included. Among 1.6 million or so clones listed, 97% to 99% were seen once. Material: naive CD4+ T cells sorted from blood. Regarding subset: CD45RA+ positively selected. All receptors come from a man aged 30-40 years in good health.

The chain recombines TRBV28 with TRBJ1-1; D not certain. Germline CDR1 is MDHEN and CDR2 is SYDVKM. V dropped 6 bases and J dropped 1 base, with 15 bases sitting between them. This CDR3 contains 15 residues. The CDR3 loop is CASRRPRERNTEAFF. The CDR3 nucleotides read TGTGCCAGCAGAAGACCGCGGGAGAGGAACACTGAAGCTTTCTTT.

This clone was recorded only once. The chain joins TRBV15 to TRBJ1-5, with TRBD1 identical over 9 bases. The trim removed 0 bases at V and 5 bases at J, leaving 14 bases unmatched. From germline, CDR1 is LNHNV and CDR2 YYDKDF (reference sequence). The CDR3 loop spans 19 amino acids. DNA for the CDR3: TGTGCCACCAGCAGAGATAGGATTAGGAACAGGGGGCTTGATCAGCCCCAGCATTTT. This sequence encodes CATSRDRIRNRGLDQPQHF.

This clone appeared a single time. The chain employs TRBV7-8 and TRBJ1-2; 7 nucleotides match TRBD1. Looked up from germline, CDR1 is SGHVS and CDR2 is FQNEAQ. The CDR3 spans 18 residues. The ends lost 2 bases at V and 5 bases at J; junction bases unmatched: 17. DNA of the CDR3: TGTGCCAGCAGCTTATTGCCCGGGGACAGCTCTCTATTTTATGGCTACACCTTC. It specifies CASSLLPGDSSLFYGYTF.

As to this clone: This sample also contains other DNA sequences that code for the same CDR3. V usage is TRBV18 and J usage is TRBJ1-5; D is perhaps TRBD1 (5 bases). The V gene lost 2 bases and the J gene lost 0 bases, with 8 bases spanning the gap. This CDR3 is built from 15 residues. Germline values: CDR1 KGHSH, CDR2 LQKENI. The CDR3 region has the DNA TGTGCCAGCTCACCATCGGGGGGTAGCAATCAGCCCCAGCATTTT. It is translated as CASSPSGGSNQPQHF.

This clone has just one count. This rearrangement joins TRBV5-1 to TRBJ2-3; 13 bases map to TRBD2. The J segment lost 7 bases and the V segment lost 0 bases, leaving 8 bases of the junction unmatched. CDR3 length: 17 amino acids. Germline CDR1 and CDR2: SGHRS and YFSETQ. As DNA, the CDR3 is TGCGCCAGCAGCTTGGACCCATGGACTAGCGGGAGTTATACGCAGTATTTT. Translating gives CASSLDPWTSGSYTQYF.

The chain joins TRBV18 to TRBJ2-1, with 7 bases lining up with TRBD2. CDR3 length: 16 residues. Trimming removed 2 bases from V and 0 bases from J; junction bases left unmatched: 4. Germline CDR1 is KGHSH and CDR2 is LQKENI. CDR3 sequence reads: CASSPKAGFSYNEQFF. Here the CDR3 DNA reads TGTGCCAGCTCACCAAAAGCGGGATTCTCCTACAATGAGCAGTTCTTC. Combining the CDR3 with reference TRBV18 and TRBJ2-1 gives the whole variable domain NAGVMQNPRHLVRRRGQEARLRCSPMKGHSHVYWYRQLPEEGLKFMVYLQKENIIDESGMPKERFSAEFPKEGPSILRIQQVVRGDSAAYFCASSPKAGFSYNEQFFGPGTRLTVL.

J is TRBJ2-1 and V is TRBV28; 11 nucleotides match TRBD2. Trimming at V came to 5 bases and at J to 6 bases, leaving 15 bases not matched to a gene. This CDR3 contains 18 residues. Germline V gene data show CDR1 as MDHEN and CDR2 as SYDVKM. As DNA, the CDR3 is TGTGCCAGCAGTCCAAGACTAGCGGGAACATACCGGACCAATGAGCAGTTCTTC. Translation gives CASSPRLAGTYRTNEQFF.

This rearrangement joins TRBV28 to TRBJ2-5, with D tentatively TRBD2 (6 bases). From germline, CDR1 is MDHEN and CDR2 SYDVKM. V was clipped by 2 bases and J by 4 bases, with 14 bases between them. This CDR3 comprises 15 residues. This CDR3 reads CASSLGGYERETQYF. DNA of the CDR3: TGTGCCAGCAGTTTAGGAGGGTACGAACGAGAGACCCAGTACTTC.

On this clone: Other nucleotide sequences from this sample produce the same CDR3. V and J are TRBV18 and TRBJ2-3, with 9 bases matching TRBD1. From germline, CDR1 is KGHSH and CDR2 LQKENI. The CDR3 contains 14 residues. The V and J ends lost 3 bases and 6 bases, in that order; junction bases with no gene match: 4. The CDR3 nucleotides read TGTGCCAGCTCACCCCCTGACAGGGGGGATACGCAGTATTTT. Translated, it gives CASSPPDRGDTQYF.

The chain joins TRBV7-8 to TRBJ2-7; 8 nucleotides line up with TRBD1. The CDR3 is 13 residues long. The germline V gene encodes CDR1 SGHVS and CDR2 FQNEAQ. The CDR3 sequence is CANSRGRTYEQYF. The CDR3 DNA reads TGTGCTAATAGCAGGGGGCGAACCTACGAGCAGTACTTC.

CDR3 sequence reads: CASSQGSSGGISGANVLTF. Written as DNA, the CDR3 is TGTGCCAGCAGCCAAGGGAGTAGCGGGGGAATCTCTGGGGCCAACGTCCTGACTTTC. The rearrangement links TRBV4-2 to TRBJ2-6; 9 bases are a match to TRBD2. The CDR3 is 19 residues long. J lost 0 bases, V lost 1 base, and 7 bases had no gene match. Germline V gene lookup returns CDR1 LGHNA and CDR2 YNFKEQ.

The chain is built from TRBV6-6 and TRBJ2-2; no definite D call. CDR3 length equals 16 residues. Trimming stripped 3 bases from V and 0 bases from J, with 11 bases between. Germline V gene data show CDR1 as MNHNY and CDR2 as SVGAGI (reference sequence). For the CDR3, the DNA is TGTGCCAGCAGTTATCGTCCATTTACGAACACCGGGGAGCTGTTTTTT. Its translation is CASSYRPFTNTGELFF.

The chain couples TRBV29-1 to TRBJ2-2; D gene ambiguous. Looked up from germline, CDR1 is SQVTM and CDR2 is ANQGSEA. Deletions cut 4 bases from V and 0 bases from J, with 6 bases between. The CDR3 is 13 residues long. CDR3 in DNA: TGCAGCGTTGCCAGCGCGAACACCGGGGAGCTGTTTTTT. This codes for CSVASANTGELFF.

The chain is built from TRBV19 and TRBJ2-7; D gene unclear. The germline CDR1 and CDR2 sequences are LNHDA and SQIVND (reference sequence). The CDR3 totals 16 residues. V was trimmed by 3 bases and J by 0 bases, leaving 15 bases between them. Here the CDR3 DNA reads TGTGCCAGTAGTATTCGACGTAACCCAAGCTCCTACGAGCAGTACTTC. Encoded protein: CASSIRRNPSSYEQYF. Full variable domain (missing parts from reference TRBV19 and TRBJ2-7): DGGITQSPKYLFRKEGQNVTLSCEQNLNHDAMYWYRQDPGQGLRLIYYSQIVNDFQKGDIAEGYSVSREKKESFPLTVTSAQKNPTAFYLCASSIRRNPSSYEQYFGPGTRLTVT.

The chain combines TRBV15 with TRBJ2-5; a possible D gene is TRBD1 (5 bases). Trimming took off 1 base at V and 5 bases at J, with 17 bases between the two ends. This CDR3 has 16 residues. Per germline, CDR1 LNHNV and CDR2 YYDKDF (reference sequence). CDR3: CATSRVVTGIGETQYF. The CDR3, as DNA: TGTGCCACCAGCAGAGTGGTTACAGGAATCGGGGAGACCCAGTACTTC.

This chain connects TRBV30 to TRBJ2-7; 8 bases match TRBD2. In germline, CDR1 is GTSNPN, CDR2 SVGIG (reference sequence). This CDR3 region has 13 residues. After removal of 2 bases from V and 3 bases from J, the junction contained 3 bases not matched to a gene. The CDR3 spells CAWSRGLVYEQYF. The CDR3 DNA reads TGTGCCTGGAGTCGGGGACTAGTCTACGAGCAGTACTTC.

This clone appeared once. V is TRBV6-5 and J is TRBJ1-2; 11 nucleotides align to TRBD1. CDR3 length: 15 residues. Germline CDR1 is MNHEY and CDR2 is SVGAGI. V trimming: 2 bases; J trimming: 6 bases; junction bases outside the gene matches: 5. CDR3 amino acids: CASSYGTGGGDGYTF. The CDR3 DNA reads as TGTGCCAGCAGTTACGGGACAGGGGGAGGAGATGGCTACACCTTC.

This clone has a single count. The rearrangement joins TRBV5-1 to TRBJ1-3; D ambiguous. Trimming left V 0 bases short and J 4 bases short, with 11 bases between. The CDR3 contains 15 residues. The V gene's germline CDR1 is SGHRS and CDR2 YFSETQ. This CDR3 is CASSLALSGGNTIYF. The CDR3 bases are TGCGCCAGCAGCTTGGCCTTGTCAGGCGGAAACACCATATATTTT.

This chain uses TRBV7-2 with TRBJ1-4; D may be TRBD1 (6 bases). CDR3 size: 14 residues. CDR1 and CDR2 from the germline V gene are SGHTA and FQGNSA. The V gene lost 5 bases and the J gene lost 8 bases, with 15 bases spanning the gap. CDR3 sequence: CASSDWGQGEKLFF. CDR3 DNA sequence: TGTGCCAGCAGCGATTGGGGGCAGGGAGAAAAACTGTTTTTT.

This clone was picked up one time. The rearrangement joins TRBV5-1 to TRBJ1-1, with D hard to call. The germline V gene has CDR1 SGHRS and CDR2 YFSETQ. V was pared by 7 bases and J by 2 bases, with 18 bases between. The CDR3 contains 15 residues. Here the CDR3 reads CASDTGVPKNTEAFF. The CDR3 DNA follows: TGCGCCAGCGACACTGGAGTGCCAAAAAACACTGAAGCTTTCTTT.

The chain couples TRBV18 to TRBJ1-4; D remains unclear. The germline V gene has CDR1 KGHSH and CDR2 LQKENI. The CDR3 runs to 14 residues. Trimming removed 3 bases from V and 0 bases from J, with 5 bases in between. The chain's CDR3 is CASSPRTTNEKLFF. CDR3 nucleotides: TGTGCCAGCTCACCCCGGACAACTAATGAAAAACTGTTTTTT.

This clone was seen just once. The V gene is TRBV5-1, the J gene TRBJ2-7; D not certain. V shed 0 bases and J shed 6 bases, with 16 bases lying between them. The germline V gene encodes CDR1 SGHRS and CDR2 YFSETQ. CDR3 size: 15 residues. CDR3 region: CASSLAEGFPIEQYF. CDR3 nucleotide sequence: TGCGCCAGCAGCTTGGCGGAAGGGTTCCCCATCGAGCAGTACTTC.

This chain connects TRBV6-5 to TRBJ2-7, with 7 positions matching TRBD2. Germline assignment: CDR1 MNHEY and CDR2 SVGAGI. Losses at the gene ends were 6 bases for V and 2 bases for J; bases not matched to a gene: 7. The CDR3 loop spans 14 amino acids. CDR3 sequence: CASREAGLPYEQYF. The CDR3 DNA is TGTGCCAGCAGAGAAGCGGGATTACCCTACGAGCAGTACTTC.

The chain has TRBV7-2 and TRBJ2-7; 11 bases agree with TRBD2. There are 16 residues in the CDR3. CDR1 is SGHTA and CDR2 is FQGNSA in the germline V gene. V shed 1 base and J 3 bases; nucleotides not matched to a gene: 5. The CDR3 coding sequence is TGTGCCAGCAGCTTAGTCCTAGCGGGAGGAAACTACGAGCAGTACTTC. Amino acid sequence: CASSLVLAGGNYEQYF.